This record looks at one T cell receptor beta chain sequence and its context. Its antigen is undetermined. This sample is part of a study of T-cell reconstitution after alpha-beta-depleted transplantation in children. Study results and caveats: T-cell counts and diversity were attributed mostly to newly produced T cells one year after transplant. Alpha-beta T cells present about two months after transplant were reported to originate from several hundred expanded graft clones. Surviving recipient T cells and thymic progenitors underlay high day-60 TCRbeta diversity in some patients.

J was trimmed by 6 bases and V by 7 bases; bases with no gene match: 18. This CDR3 has 17 amino acids. The germline gives CDR1 DFQATT, CDR2 SNEGSKA (reference sequence). This sample's TCRbeta library carried unique molecular identifier barcodes. Each CDR3 protein gets one entry after TCRdb re-called the PCR reads with MiXCR. Among about 900,000 distinct CDR3 sequences listed, roughly 29% were seen once. The gene calls are TRBV20-1 and TRBJ2-1; the match to TRBD2 covers 10 bases. This sample comprised PBMCs, mostly from graft donor cells, obtained 360 days after TCRalphabeta/CD19-depleted stem cell transplant. This clonotype was obtained from a boy less than two years old who had a stem cell transplant for SCID, so the T cells may come from the graft donor. The CDR3 loop reads CSVGSSGGPGLLNEQFF. The CDR3 bases are TGCAGTGTAGGGTCTAGCGGGGGCCCCGGGCTACTCAATGAGCAGTTCTTC.